This T cell receptor beta chain was sequenced for a study of shared clonotypes between healthy human individuals. Within Nashville, Tennessee resided all donors, each a Caucasian adult. The J segment lost 5 bases and the V segment lost 6 bases, leaving 1 base of the junction unmatched. CDR1 and CDR2 (germline): MNHEY, SVGAGI. The CDR3 sequence is 12 residues long. At a deep level, the assay was run. Several immunoSEQ plates received, in even portions, the genomic DNA of each subset. Using immunoSEQ multiplex PCR, the repertoire was profiled, and TCRdb retains in-frame clones only, with some absent. This table has a few hundred thousand clones, around 86% appearing once.

Material: memory CD8+ T cells sorted from blood. Subset reported: CD45RO+ cells pooled with CCR7-negative TemRA cells. This receptor was taken from a man aged 18 to 29 in good health. This sequence joins TRBV6-5 and TRBJ2-5, with 9 nucleotides matching TRBD1. CDR3 coding DNA: TGTGCCAGCAGAGGGACAGGGGAGACCCAGTACTTC. Translating gives CASRGTGETQYF.